Included here is one TCR beta chain sequence, with context. This sample was taken from a study of blood T cell repertoires in COVID-19. Trimming left V 0 bases short and J 7 bases short, with 10 bases between. CDR3 length: 14 residues. Germline CDR1 and CDR2: SGHTA and FQGNSA. Original analysis: Cell counts per sample came from amplifying reference gene primers. The repertoire was sequenced with immunoSEQ multiplex PCR; TCRdb's copy has only in-frame clones and lacks some. The V and J calls and clone size are taken from that table; D and trimming were inferred from the DNA. The repertoire consists of over 100,000 clones, with roughly 92% occurring once and the leading ten covering less than 2%.

The receptor was isolated from a woman in her 50s with COVID-19, enrolled during active disease. This chain joins TRBV7-2 and TRBJ1-5; no reliable D call. Source material: peripheral blood. CDR3: CASSLAEGRQPQHF. The CDR3 region has the DNA TGTGCCAGCAGCTTAGCGGAGGGAAGGCAGCCCCAGCATTTT.